This TCR beta chain was profiled in a study of patients and donors after allogeneic stem cell transplantation. MiXCR was run by TCRdb on the RT-PCR reads, yielding one entry per CDR3 protein. Among 410,000 or so distinct CDR3 sequences listed, around 15% were seen once. CDR3 size: 15 residues. Germline V gives CDR1 MNHEY, CDR2 SMNVEV (reference sequence). Trimming stripped 5 bases from V and 1 base from J, with 15 bases between. Sequencing used blood, either unsorted or a sorted T cell fraction (not recorded which). This TCR was sampled from a human donor who was either an allogeneic HSCT recipient or a stem cell or donor lymphocyte infusion donor (not recorded which). It is not recorded whose cells these are; they may come from a transplant donor. The chain recombines TRBV27 with TRBJ2-7; D possibly corresponds to TRBD2 (6 bases). This CDR3 is CASSPERVQSYEQYF. Here the CDR3 DNA reads TGTGCCAGCAGTCCCGAGCGGGTTCAGTCCTACGAGCAGTACTTC.